The T cell receptor (beta chain) under discussion was sequenced for a study of spatial heterogeneity in lung cancer (dated by TCRdb to between 2018 and 2021). Describing the broader study: Beta-chain transcripts were consistently detected in greater numbers than alpha-chain transcripts, which likely reflects a higher abundance of beta-chain transcripts. In the raw uncorrected reads, each unique combination of TCR and UMI appeared on average more than ten times. At surgery, 220 tumor regions, around 68 matched nontumor lung samples and 56 PBMC samples were TCR-sequenced for both alpha and beta chains. In non-small cell lung cancer, the study made a quantitative comparison of TCR alpha and beta repertoires among multiple tumor regions, matched nontumor lung and blood. TCR repertoire features were related to nonsynonymous mutation counts determined by whole-exome sequencing of tumor tissue. Overall study outcomes, separate from this receptor: Ubiquitous expanded tumor TCRs showed up in blood more often at tumor resection than at routine follow-up. Confirming at a functional level the hypothesis that regional TCRs recognize regional mutations was considered to require additional single-cell paired TCR alpha and beta sequencing.

Library creation used 5' RACE. The data were produced on a NextSeq 500. In the TCR library protocol, a unique molecular identifier was attached to each TCR cDNA molecule so that PCR and sequencing errors could be corrected. The paper's data handling went like this. TCR identification, UMI-based error correction and CDR3 extraction were all carried out with Decombinator tools. TCRs above a frequency of 2 per 1,000, corresponding to the top 1% of the tumor frequency distribution, were defined as expanded. Renyi diversity was calculated using the R vegan package after each repertoire was subsampled 100 times to 5,000 TCRs. CDR3 similarity networks were built from amino acid triplet string-kernel similarity, with CDR3s being connected when pairwise similarity was above 0.82. In-frame beta chains were kept once TCRdb had trimmed the public reads at Q25 with fastp and called clones with MiXCR. CDR3 protein duplicates are merged, each entry listing the most common genes and DNA. TCRdb's processing, not the authors', yielded these V and J calls. The sample yields 40,000 or so distinct CDR3 sequences; roughly 4.9% were counted once. Just over 25% of the sample lies in the top ten.

The germline V gene encodes CDR1 DFQATT and CDR2 SNEGSKA (reference sequence). Including the terminal cysteine and phenylalanine, the CDR3 comprises 13 residues. CDR3 DNA is the only sequence kept; it has 39 bases, read in frame from the first base. Trimming takes 5 bases off V and 4 bases off J; junction bases not matched to a gene: 5. Sample time point, as interpreted from the label and publication: sample taken at primary tumor resection. The donors were 65 to 85 patients from the lung TRACERx cohort who had early-stage, untreated non-small cell lung cancer. Without any cell sorting, TCR sequencing was performed on whole RNA extracted either from tumor and nontumor lung tissue or from cryopreserved PBMC samples. Only patients for whom sufficient RNA was available from at least two tumor regions were selected for TCR sequencing. In the case of this clonotype: The antigen it recognizes is unknown. One base away there is no much larger clone; base qualities are not given.

The sequence links TRBV20-1 to TRBJ2-3; 8 bases in the junction line up with TRBD1. Material: PBMCs, obtained at surgery. This clonotype originated in a female donor with early-stage non-small cell lung cancer. At the DNA level, the sequence is TGCAGTGCTGGCGGCAGGGGGCCAGATACGCAGTATTTT. It is translated as CSAGGRGPDTQYF.